This T cell receptor (beta chain) originates from a study of T cells in Graves' hyperthyroidism and ophthalmopathy. The wider study: The authors collected peripheral blood at initial diagnosis, before any treatment. The study, taken as a whole, reports: Ophthalmopathy was model-predicted a median 6.5 months pre-onset.

This clonotype was recorded at least ten times. The antigen is undetermined. RNA transcripts were the template for amplifying TCR beta CDR3 regions. First-round RT-PCR with HTBI primers amplified the TCR CDR3 region. A single record per CDR3 protein comes from TCRdb applying MiXCR to the multiplex PCR reads. This sample carries about 600,000 distinct CDR3 sequences, 15% to 20% of them seen once, and the ten largest clones take more than 3%. Trimming pared 5 bases from V and 0 bases from J, leaving 4 bases between. Per germline, CDR1 SGHAT and CDR2 FQNNGV. The CDR3 totals 12 residues. The material sequenced was blood. This receptor was taken from a woman aged 40-49 years with Graves' ophthalmopathy. The J gene is TRBJ1-1, the V gene TRBV11-2, with D hard to call. In DNA form, the CDR3 reads TGTGCCAGCAGCGCAGTGAACACTGAAGCTTTCTTT. It translates to CASSAVNTEAFF.